This T cell receptor (beta chain) originates from a study of T cell responses to AZD1222 COVID-19 vaccine (dated by TCRdb to 2020 to 2023). Context from the whole study: AZD1222 recipients with second doses at about 4 weeks or about 12 weeks were pooled, because spike-specific TCR depth and breadth did not differ between schedules. TCR sequencing covered some 250 trial participants: 200 to 210 given two doses of AZD1222 and approximately 25 given two doses of MenACWY control vaccine. Trial participants were enrolled into age subgroups of 18-55, 56-69 and 70-plus years, which contained approximately 150, 30 and 60 TCR-sequenced participants, respectively.

The CDR3 regions of human TCRbeta chains were subjected to immunosequencing. The paper's processing steps were these. Repertoire TCRs were matched against a reference library of SARS-CoV-2-specific TCRs generated with the MIRA antigen-specificity platform. Breadth was defined as the fraction of unique TCRs that were SARS-CoV-2-associated, and depth was defined as the fraction of total T cells that were SARS-CoV-2-associated. Using the MIRA data, each spike-specific TCR was assigned both to the spike region to which the TCR was reactive and to a CD4 or CD8 class. Log10-transformed breadth and depth values were compared by one-way ANOVA with Sidak's multiple comparisons tests. TCRdb re-hosts the immuneACCESS table, in-frame sequences only. Its copies lack some clones; in the studies checked, an unresolved V gene accounts for under half of them, and the cause for the rest is not known. That table is the source of V, J and clone size, and D and trimming were worked out from the DNA. The sample table lists over 110,000 clones, roughly 91% of them with a count of one. Around 5.1% of the sample is in the top ten clones.

Broader findings and caveats from the paper: In the small 56-69-year group, the increase in depth fell short of significance, most likely because of low power. Spike-specific TCR breadth and depth rose significantly after two AZD1222 doses compared with day 0 and with MenACWY recipients. Conclusions about previously exposed vaccinees are limited, since just five to seven AZD1222 recipients were seropositive for SARS-CoV-2 at baseline. Reportedly, close to half of the unique spike-specific TCRs recognized epitopes lying outside the regions that are mutated in the B.1.351 and B.1.1.7 variants. CD4 TCRs associated with the vaccine covered the entire spike protein, and the dominant responses were in regions 160-218 and 743-854. Because no day 14 peak-response samples were available, the repertoires could be characterized only after the peak T cell response. Most participants were white British and females outnumbered males, and the authors suggested that clonal diversity may have been underestimated.

Regarding this clone: What antigen it recognizes has not been identified. No clone much larger than this one lies a single base away; base qualities are absent.

Trimming removed 2 bases from V and 5 bases from J; the gene matches leave 3 bases unexplained. From the cysteine through the phenylalanine, the CDR3 covers 15 amino acids. The DNA shown is the 45-base CDR3, in frame from base 1. The germline V gene yields SGHDT for CDR1 and YYEEEE for CDR2. The label giving this sample's time point can be read as: baseline before first vaccination. Vaccinee samples came from UK trials COV001 and COV002, including a single-blind randomized controlled phase 2/3 trial of AZD1222 (ChAdOx1 nCoV-19) in healthy adults. For TCRbeta chain sequencing, PBMC samples were collected from trial participants at day 0 and at day 28 after the second dose.

The TCR originated in an adult in good health. Recombination connected TRBV5-6 to TRBJ1-4; 10 nucleotides in the junction match TRBD1. Sequences were derived from peripheral blood, sampled on day 0 of AZD1222 vaccination. The CDR3: CASSFGQGGNEKLFF. At the DNA level, the sequence is TGTGCCAGCAGCTTCGGACAGGGGGGAAATGAAAAACTGTTTTTT.